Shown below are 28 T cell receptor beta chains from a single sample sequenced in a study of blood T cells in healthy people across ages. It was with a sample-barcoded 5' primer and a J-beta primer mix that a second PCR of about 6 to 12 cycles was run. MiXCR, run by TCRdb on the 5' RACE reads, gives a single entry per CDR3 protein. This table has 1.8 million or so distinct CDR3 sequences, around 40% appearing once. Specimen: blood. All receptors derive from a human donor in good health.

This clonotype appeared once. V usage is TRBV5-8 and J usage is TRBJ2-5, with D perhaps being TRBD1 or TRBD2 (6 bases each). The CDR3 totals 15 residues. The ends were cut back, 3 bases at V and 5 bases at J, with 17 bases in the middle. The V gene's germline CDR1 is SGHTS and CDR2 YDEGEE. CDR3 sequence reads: CASSSRRGPGETQYF. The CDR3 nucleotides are TGTGCCAGCAGCTCGAGACGGGGGCCCGGTGAGACCCAGTACTTC.

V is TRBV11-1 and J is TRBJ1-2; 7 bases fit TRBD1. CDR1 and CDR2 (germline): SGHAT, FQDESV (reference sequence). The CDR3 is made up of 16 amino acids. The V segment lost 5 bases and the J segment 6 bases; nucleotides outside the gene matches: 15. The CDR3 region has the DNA TGTGCCAGCAGCCCGCAGGGGGGCCCCCCATCTGATGGCTACACCTTC. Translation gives CASSPQGGPPSDGYTF.

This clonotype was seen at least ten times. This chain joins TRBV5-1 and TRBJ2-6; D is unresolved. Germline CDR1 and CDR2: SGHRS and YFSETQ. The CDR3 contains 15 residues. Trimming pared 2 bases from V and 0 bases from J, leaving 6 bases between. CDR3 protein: CASSFGRSGANVLTF. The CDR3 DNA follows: TGCGCCAGCAGCTTCGGCCGCTCTGGGGCCAACGTCCTGACTTTC.

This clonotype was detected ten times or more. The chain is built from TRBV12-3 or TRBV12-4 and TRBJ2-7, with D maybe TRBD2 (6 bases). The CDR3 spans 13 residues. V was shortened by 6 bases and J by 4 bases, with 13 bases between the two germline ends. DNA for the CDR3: TGTGCCAGCAGCGGCCGTGGAGGGTACGAGCAGTACTTC. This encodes CASSGRGGYEQYF.

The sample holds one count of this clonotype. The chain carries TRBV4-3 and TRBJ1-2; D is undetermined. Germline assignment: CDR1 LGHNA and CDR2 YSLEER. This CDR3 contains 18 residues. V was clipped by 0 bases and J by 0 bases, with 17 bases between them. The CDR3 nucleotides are TGCGCCAGCAGCCAAGATCCGGGCACACTAGAGGCTAACTATGGCTACACCTTC. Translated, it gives CASSQDPGTLEANYGYTF.

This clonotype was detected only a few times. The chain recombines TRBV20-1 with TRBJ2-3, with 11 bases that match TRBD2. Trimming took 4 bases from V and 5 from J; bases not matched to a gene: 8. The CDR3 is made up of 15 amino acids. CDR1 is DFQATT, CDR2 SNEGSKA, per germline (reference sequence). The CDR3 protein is CSANNPGLAVDTQYF. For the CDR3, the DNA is TGCAGTGCTAACAATCCGGGACTAGCGGTAGATACGCAGTATTTT.

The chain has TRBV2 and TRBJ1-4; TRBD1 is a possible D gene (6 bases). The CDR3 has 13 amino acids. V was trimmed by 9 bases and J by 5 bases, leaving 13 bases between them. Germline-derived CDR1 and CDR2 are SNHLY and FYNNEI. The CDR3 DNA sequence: TGTGCCAGATCGGACAGCATAAATGAAAAACTGTTTTTT. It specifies CARSDSINEKLFF.

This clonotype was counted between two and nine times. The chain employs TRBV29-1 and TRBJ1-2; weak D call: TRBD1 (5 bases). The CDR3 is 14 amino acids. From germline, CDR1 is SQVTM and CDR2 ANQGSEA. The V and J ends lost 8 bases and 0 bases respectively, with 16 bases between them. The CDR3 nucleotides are TGCAGCACCGTCGAGACAGATACTAACTATGGCTACACCTTC. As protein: CSTVETDTNYGYTF.

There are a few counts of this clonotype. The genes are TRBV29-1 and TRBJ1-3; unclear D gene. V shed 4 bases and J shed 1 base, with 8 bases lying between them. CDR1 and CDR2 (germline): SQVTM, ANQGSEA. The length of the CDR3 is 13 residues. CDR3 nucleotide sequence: TGCAGCGTTGGGGCAGGTTCTGGAAACACCATATATTTT. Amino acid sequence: CSVGAGSGNTIYF.

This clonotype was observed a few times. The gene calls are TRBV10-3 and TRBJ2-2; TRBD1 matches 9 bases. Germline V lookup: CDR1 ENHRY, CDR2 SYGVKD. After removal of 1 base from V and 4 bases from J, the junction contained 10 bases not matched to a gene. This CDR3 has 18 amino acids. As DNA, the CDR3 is TGTGCCATCAGTGAGTTCTCTAAGGGACAGGGTTTCACCGGGGAGCTGTTTTTT. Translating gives CAISEFSKGQGFTGELFF.

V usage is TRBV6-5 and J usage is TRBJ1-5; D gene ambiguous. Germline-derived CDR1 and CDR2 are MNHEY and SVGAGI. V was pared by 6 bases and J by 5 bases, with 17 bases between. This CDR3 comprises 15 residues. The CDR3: CASRKSSHPDQPQHF. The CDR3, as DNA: TGTGCCAGCAGGAAGTCTTCTCATCCTGATCAGCCCCAGCATTTT.

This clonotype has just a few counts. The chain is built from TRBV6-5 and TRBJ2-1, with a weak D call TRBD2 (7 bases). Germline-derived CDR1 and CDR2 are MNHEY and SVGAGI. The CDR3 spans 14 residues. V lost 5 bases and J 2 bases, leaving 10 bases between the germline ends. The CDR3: CASSAGATYNEQFF. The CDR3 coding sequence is TGTGCCAGCAGTGCGGGGGCTACCTACAATGAGCAGTTCTTC.

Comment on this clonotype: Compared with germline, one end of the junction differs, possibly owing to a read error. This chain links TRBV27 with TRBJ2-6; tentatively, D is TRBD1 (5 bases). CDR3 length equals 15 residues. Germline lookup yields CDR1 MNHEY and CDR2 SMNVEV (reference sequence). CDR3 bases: TGTGCCAGCAGTTTGGGCGTCTCTGGGGCCAACGTCCCGACTTTC. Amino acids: CASSLGVSGANVPTF.

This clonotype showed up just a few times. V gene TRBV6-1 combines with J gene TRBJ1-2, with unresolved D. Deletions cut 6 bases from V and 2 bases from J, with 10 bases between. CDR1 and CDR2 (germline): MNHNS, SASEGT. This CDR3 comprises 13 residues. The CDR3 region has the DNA TGTGCCAGCAGCGCGGGGAGGAACTATGGCTACACCTTC. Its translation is CASSAGRNYGYTF.

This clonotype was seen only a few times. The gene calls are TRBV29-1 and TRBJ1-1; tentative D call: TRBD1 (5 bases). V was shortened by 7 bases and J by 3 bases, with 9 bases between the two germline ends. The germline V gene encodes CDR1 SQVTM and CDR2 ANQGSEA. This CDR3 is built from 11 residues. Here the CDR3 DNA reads TGCAGCGGGGGGGGGGACACTGAAGCTTTCTTT. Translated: CSGGGDTEAFF.

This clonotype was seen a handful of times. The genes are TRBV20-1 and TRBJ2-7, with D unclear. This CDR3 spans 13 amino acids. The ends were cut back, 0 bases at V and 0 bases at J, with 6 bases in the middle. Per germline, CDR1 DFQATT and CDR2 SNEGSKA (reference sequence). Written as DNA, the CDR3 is TGCAGTGCTAGAGAAGGAGCCTCCTACGAGCAGTACTTC. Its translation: CSAREGASYEQYF.

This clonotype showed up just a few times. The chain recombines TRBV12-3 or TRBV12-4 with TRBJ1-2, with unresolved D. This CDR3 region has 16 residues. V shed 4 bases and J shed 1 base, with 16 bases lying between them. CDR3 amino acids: CASSSPEGFYNYGYTF. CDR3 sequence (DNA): TGTGCCAGCAGTTCCCCGGAGGGCTTTTATAACTATGGCTACACCTTC.

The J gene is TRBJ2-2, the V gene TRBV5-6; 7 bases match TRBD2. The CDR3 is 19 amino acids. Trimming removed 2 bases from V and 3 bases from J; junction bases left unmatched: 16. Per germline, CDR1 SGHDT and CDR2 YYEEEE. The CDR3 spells CASSFLLRRGENHTGELFF. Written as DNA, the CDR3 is TGTGCCAGCAGCTTCCTTTTGAGACGGGGGGAGAACCACACCGGGGAGCTGTTTTTT.

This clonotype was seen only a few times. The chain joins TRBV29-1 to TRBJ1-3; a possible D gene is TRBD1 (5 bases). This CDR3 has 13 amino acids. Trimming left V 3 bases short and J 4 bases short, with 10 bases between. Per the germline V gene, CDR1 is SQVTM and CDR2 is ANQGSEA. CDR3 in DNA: TGCAGCGTTGACGGGGCAGGGGGAAACACCATATATTTT. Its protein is CSVDGAGGNTIYF.

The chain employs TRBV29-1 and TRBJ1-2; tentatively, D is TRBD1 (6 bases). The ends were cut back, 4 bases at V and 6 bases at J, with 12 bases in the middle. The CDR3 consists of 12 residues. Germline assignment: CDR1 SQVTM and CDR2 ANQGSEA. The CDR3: CSVGYRDDGYTF. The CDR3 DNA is TGCAGCGTTGGCTACAGGGATGATGGCTACACCTTC.

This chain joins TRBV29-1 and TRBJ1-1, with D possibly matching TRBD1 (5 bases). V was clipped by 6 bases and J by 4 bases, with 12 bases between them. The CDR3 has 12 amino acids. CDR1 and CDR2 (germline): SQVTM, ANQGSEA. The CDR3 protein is CSVRGVVTEAFF. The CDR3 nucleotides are TGCAGCGTCAGAGGGGTGGTCACTGAAGCTTTCTTT.

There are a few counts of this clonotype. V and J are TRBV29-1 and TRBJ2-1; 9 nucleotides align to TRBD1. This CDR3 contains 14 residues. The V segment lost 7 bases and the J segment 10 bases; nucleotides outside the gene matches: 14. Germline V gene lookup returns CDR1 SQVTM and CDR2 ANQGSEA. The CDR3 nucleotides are TGCAGCGCCCAGGGGACAGGGAGTTTCGGGGAGCAGTTCTTC. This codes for CSAQGTGSFGEQFF.

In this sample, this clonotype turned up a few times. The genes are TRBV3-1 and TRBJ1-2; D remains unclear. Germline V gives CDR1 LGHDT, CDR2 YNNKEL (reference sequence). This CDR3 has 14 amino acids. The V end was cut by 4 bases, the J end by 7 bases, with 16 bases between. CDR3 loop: CASSLSNTGTGYTF. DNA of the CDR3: TGTGCCAGCAGCCTATCAAACACGGGCACTGGCTACACCTTC. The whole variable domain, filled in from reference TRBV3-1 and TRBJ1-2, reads DTAVSQTPKYLVTQMGNDKSIKCEQNLGHDTMYWYKQDSKKFLKIMFSYNNKELIINETVPNRFSPKSPDKAHLNLHINSLELGDSAVYFCASSLSNTGTGYTFGSGTRLTVV.

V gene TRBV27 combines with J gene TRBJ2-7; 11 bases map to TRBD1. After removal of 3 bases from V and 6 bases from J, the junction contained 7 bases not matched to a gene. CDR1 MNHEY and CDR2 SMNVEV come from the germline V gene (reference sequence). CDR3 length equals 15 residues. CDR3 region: CASSFARTGGVEQYF. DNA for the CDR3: TGTGCCAGCAGTTTCGCCAGGACAGGGGGCGTCGAGCAGTACTTC.

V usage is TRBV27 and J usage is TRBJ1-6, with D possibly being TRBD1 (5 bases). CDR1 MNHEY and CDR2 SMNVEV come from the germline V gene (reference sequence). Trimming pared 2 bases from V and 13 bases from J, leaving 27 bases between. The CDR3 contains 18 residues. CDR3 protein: CASSLTTGDPPIIHPLHF. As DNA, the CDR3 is TGTGCCAGCAGTTTAACCACAGGAGACCCTCCTATAATTCACCCCCTCCACTTT.

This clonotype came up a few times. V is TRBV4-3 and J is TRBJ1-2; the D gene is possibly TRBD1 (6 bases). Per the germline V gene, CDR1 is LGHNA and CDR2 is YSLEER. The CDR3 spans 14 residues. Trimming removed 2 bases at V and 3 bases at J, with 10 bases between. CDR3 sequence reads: CASSQKTGDYGYTF. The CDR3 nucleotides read TGCGCCAGCAGCCAAAAGACAGGAGACTATGGCTACACCTTC.

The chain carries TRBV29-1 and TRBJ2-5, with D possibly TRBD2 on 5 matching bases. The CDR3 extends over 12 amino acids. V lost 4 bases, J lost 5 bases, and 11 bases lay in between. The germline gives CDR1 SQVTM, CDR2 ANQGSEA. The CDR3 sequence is CSVGSSGETQYF. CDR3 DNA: TGCAGCGTTGGGAGCTCGGGGGAGACCCAGTACTTC.

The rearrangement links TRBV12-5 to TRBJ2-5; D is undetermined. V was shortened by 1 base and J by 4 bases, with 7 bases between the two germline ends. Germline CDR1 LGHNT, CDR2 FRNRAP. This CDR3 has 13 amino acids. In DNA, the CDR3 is TGTGCTAGTGGTTTGGGTTCGGGAGAGACCCAGTACTTC. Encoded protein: CASGLGSGETQYF.